This TCR beta chain was recorded in a study of T cell changes during pregnancy in multiple sclerosis. CDR1 is MNHNY, CDR2 SVGAGI, per germline (reference sequence). After removal of 10 bases from V and 8 bases from J, the junction contained 8 bases not matched to a gene. The CDR3 extends over 13 amino acids. This table comes from immunoSEQ multiplex PCR, and its TCRdb copy is limited to in-frame clones, with some not included. The table records about 43,000 clones, around 90% of them present only once. This TCR derives from a female donor in good health, enrolled as a control in a pregnancy study. Sequenced here: peripheral blood, sampled in the first trimester of pregnancy. The chain recombines TRBV6-6 with TRBJ2-3; TRBD2 aligns across 11 bases. Written as DNA, the CDR3 is TGTGCCACCCTAGCGGGGGGCGGGGGTACGCAGTATTTT. Amino acid sequence: CATLAGGGGTQYF.